Below, 26 T cell receptor beta chains from the same sample are listed, as sequenced in a study of response to subunit inactivated influenza vaccine. TCRdb ran MiXCR on the RT-PCR reads and lists one entry per CDR3 protein. Of about 180,000 distinct CDR3 sequences listed, about 10% were seen once; the top ten hold 35% to 40%. This sample comprised CD8+ T cells sorted from PBMCs, obtained approximately 25 months after vaccination. All receptors come from a man between 50 and 69 years old who received an inactivated influenza vaccine.

The chain combines TRBV5-1 with TRBJ2-7; D uncertain. The germline V gene has CDR1 SGHRS and CDR2 YFSETQ. The CDR3 totals 14 residues. V dropped 0 bases and J dropped 2 bases, with 9 bases sitting between them. Here the CDR3 reads CASSLEVPTYEQYF. CDR3 bases: TGCGCCAGCAGCTTGGAGGTCCCTACCTACGAGCAGTACTTC.

This clonotype turned up a few times. V and J are TRBV5-1 and TRBJ2-1, with D perhaps matching TRBD1 (6 bases). The CDR3 contains 14 residues. V was shortened by 0 bases and J by 8 bases, with 12 bases between the two germline ends. Germline CDR1 and CDR2: SGHRS and YFSETQ. The CDR3 DNA reads as TGCGCCAGCAGCTTGGGGGACATGAGGCATGAGCAGTTCTTC. Amino acids: CASSLGDMRHEQFF.

This clonotype came up many times. The V gene is TRBV20-1, the J gene TRBJ2-5; 7 nucleotides agree with TRBD1. V shed 5 bases, J shed 7 bases, and the junction held 16 bases outside the gene matches. Germline CDR1 and CDR2: DFQATT and SNEGSKA (reference sequence). This CDR3 region has 15 residues. The CDR3, as DNA: TGCAGTGCTTGCCCAAGACAGGGAGAGGCAGTGACCCAGTACTTC. This translates into CSACPRQGEAVTQYF.

A single count supports this clonotype. The J gene is TRBJ2-1, the V gene TRBV20-1, with a weak D call TRBD2 (6 bases). The CDR3 runs 13 residues. Germline V lookup: CDR1 DFQATT, CDR2 SNEGSKA (reference sequence). V dropped 7 bases and J dropped 4 bases, with 14 bases sitting between them. CDR3 amino acids: CSGDWRGYNEQFF. The CDR3 nucleotides read TGCAGTGGGGACTGGAGGGGATACAATGAGCAGTTCTTC.

This clonotype was picked up a small number of times. V and J are TRBV14 and TRBJ1-1; a possible D gene is TRBD1 (5 bases). This CDR3 is 14 amino acids long. Per germline, CDR1 SGHDN and CDR2 FVKESK. The V end lost 2 bases, the J end lost 4 bases, and 11 bases lay between the germline ends. The CDR3 region has the DNA TGTGCCAGCAGCCAATGGGAAAGGGGCACTGAAGCTTTCTTT. Its protein is CASSQWERGTEAFF.

This clonotype was counted a few times. The rearrangement uses TRBV11-2 and TRBJ2-5; 13 nucleotides agree with TRBD2. CDR1 SGHAT and CDR2 FQNNGV come from the germline V gene. This CDR3 has 18 residues. V gave up 0 bases and J gave up 5 bases; unmatched junction bases: 9. CDR3 residues: CASSLDPSTSGGTETQYF. DNA for the CDR3: TGTGCCAGCAGCTTAGATCCTTCGACTAGCGGGGGGACGGAGACCCAGTACTTC.

This chain joins TRBV12-3 or TRBV12-4 and TRBJ2-1; tentatively, D is TRBD1 (6 bases). V lost 0 bases and J lost 7, with 16 bases in between. This CDR3 contains 16 residues. CDR3 in DNA: TGTGCCAGCAGTTTAGCTCAAGGTACAGGGAAGAATGAGCAGTTCTTC. This sequence encodes CASSLAQGTGKNEQFF.

This clonotype came up a few times. The chain has TRBV4-3 and TRBJ2-7, with 12 bases identical to TRBD1. CDR1 is LGHNA, CDR2 YSLEER, per germline. V shed 0 bases and J 5 bases; nucleotides not matched to a gene: 5. The CDR3 sequence is 16 residues long. The CDR3 region is CASSQDLGTGGHEQYF. The DNA for the CDR3 is TGCGCCAGCAGCCAAGATTTAGGGACAGGGGGCCACGAGCAGTACTTC.

This chain connects TRBV5-6 to TRBJ2-3; D call uncertain. The V end lost 4 bases, the J end lost 0 bases, and 18 bases lay between the germline ends. Per germline, CDR1 SGHDT and CDR2 YYEEEE. The CDR3 sequence is 17 residues long. CDR3 amino acids: CASSQSHGGTSTDTQYF. CDR3 DNA sequence: TGTGCCAGCAGCCAATCTCACGGCGGTACTAGCACAGATACGCAGTATTTT.

The sample holds a few counts of this clonotype. This chain joins TRBV6-1 and TRBJ1-2; D remains unclear. V lost 5 bases, J lost 4 bases, and 14 bases lay in between. CDR1 is MNHNS and CDR2 is SASEGT in the germline V gene. The CDR3 runs to 14 residues. In nucleotides, the CDR3 is TGTGCCAGCAGTCAGCGGCCCCTCAGCTATGGCTACACCTTC. Its translation is CASSQRPLSYGYTF.

This clonotype has more than one count but fewer than ten. V and J are TRBV11-2 and TRBJ2-1; 10 nucleotides match TRBD2. The germline V gene encodes CDR1 SGHAT and CDR2 FQNNGV. J was trimmed by 5 bases and V by 5 bases; bases with no gene match: 6. The CDR3 has 15 residues. CDR3 nucleotides: TGTGCCAGCAGCGTACTTGGGACTAGCGACAATGAGCAGTTCTTC. Protein product: CASSVLGTSDNEQFF.

The chain combines TRBV15 with TRBJ2-1, with 8 bases fitting TRBD2. The CDR3 runs to 16 residues. V lost 6 bases to trimming and J lost 1 base; unmatched junction nucleotides: 8. Germline CDR1 reads LNHNV; CDR2 reads YYDKDF (reference sequence). The CDR3 spells CATSLTGGASYNEQFF. The DNA for the CDR3 is TGTGCCACCAGTCTCACGGGGGGGGCTTCCTACAATGAGCAGTTCTTC.

The rearrangement links TRBV10-3 to TRBJ1-1; D not resolved. Germline CDR1 and CDR2: ENHRY and SYGVKD. V was cut by 2 bases and J by 4 bases, with 11 bases left in between. The CDR3 has 14 amino acids. CDR3 amino acids: CAISEAVRGTEAFF. In DNA form, the CDR3 reads TGTGCCATCAGTGAGGCCGTGAGAGGCACTGAAGCTTTCTTT.

This clonotype has just a few counts. The chain combines TRBV9 with TRBJ2-3; the D call may be TRBD1 or TRBD2 (7 bases each). The CDR3 is 16 residues long. The V gene's germline CDR1 is SGDLS and CDR2 YYNGEE. Trimming pared 3 bases from V and 1 base from J, leaving 15 bases between. The CDR3 sequence: CASSAGGGRGTDTQYF. In nucleotides, the CDR3 is TGTGCCAGCAGCGCAGGGGGGGGCAGGGGCACAGATACGCAGTATTTT.

The gene calls are TRBV4-3 and TRBJ2-3; 8 bases align to TRBD1. V was clipped by 0 bases and J by 6 bases; unmatched bases: 8. The CDR3 loop spans 16 amino acids. The germline V gene encodes CDR1 LGHNA and CDR2 YSLEER. The CDR3 nucleotides read TGCGCCAGCAGCCAAGAAGGGGACAGGCCTGTTGATACGCAGTATTTT. Translated, it gives CASSQEGDRPVDTQYF.

The chain combines TRBV5-1 with TRBJ2-7, with D uncertain. V was clipped by 4 bases and J by 0 bases, with 8 bases between them. The CDR3 has 13 residues. Germline assignment: CDR1 SGHRS and CDR2 YFSETQ. Written as DNA, the CDR3 is TGCGCCAGCAGCACGAGTCCCTCCTACGAGCAGTACTTC. Its translation: CASSTSPSYEQYF.

The chain has TRBV4-2 and TRBJ2-6, with unresolved D. V lost 3 bases to trimming and J lost 0 bases, with 3 bases between them. Germline lookup yields CDR1 LGHNA and CDR2 YNFKEQ. The CDR3 runs 14 residues. The chain's CDR3 is CASSQSSGANVLTF. The DNA of the CDR3 is TGTGCCAGCAGCCAGAGCTCTGGGGCCAACGTCCTGACTTTC.

The sample holds a few counts of this clonotype. The V gene is TRBV2, the J gene TRBJ2-1, with D tentatively TRBD1 (5 bases). The CDR3 is 16 amino acids. V lost 3 bases to trimming and J lost 3 bases, with 15 bases between them. Germline assignment: CDR1 SNHLY and CDR2 FYNNEI. This CDR3 reads CASSDAAGYDYNEQFF. DNA of the CDR3: TGTGCCAGCAGTGACGCGGCAGGGTATGACTACAATGAGCAGTTCTTC.

The chain combines TRBV7-9 with TRBJ2-3, with 8 bases matching TRBD2. Losses at the gene ends were 2 bases for V and 2 bases for J; bases not matched to a gene: 6. There are 16 residues in the CDR3. Germline CDR1 and CDR2: SEHNR and FQNEAQ (reference sequence). CDR3 coding DNA: TGTGCCAGCAGCTTATGGGTAGCGGGGACCACAGATACGCAGTATTTT. It translates to CASSLWVAGTTDTQYF.

This chain links TRBV23-1 with TRBJ2-2, with D unresolved. TRBV23-1 is recorded as an ORF, its role being uncertain. The CDR3 runs 13 residues. V was shortened by 4 bases and J by 1 base, with 4 bases between the two germline ends. The CDR3 reads CASSLMNTGELFF. CDR3 in DNA: TGCGCCAGCAGTCTCATGAACACCGGGGAGCTGTTTTTT.

This clonotype came up a few times. The genes are TRBV20-1 and TRBJ2-1, with D unclear. Trimming shortened V by 6 bases and J by 0 bases, and 12 bases separated the two germline ends. Germline V gene data show CDR1 as DFQATT and CDR2 as SNEGSKA (reference sequence). CDR3 length: 14 residues. The CDR3 sequence is CSAAGVSSYNEQFF. In DNA form, the CDR3 reads TGCAGTGCAGCCGGAGTCAGCTCCTACAATGAGCAGTTCTTC.

This clonotype has ten or more counts. The chain uses TRBV4-3 and TRBJ2-1; TRBD2 matches at 14 bases. Trimming took 0 bases from V and 8 from J; bases not matched to a gene: 6. Germline V gene sequence: CDR1 LGHNA, CDR2 YSLEER. The CDR3 consists of 17 residues. CDR3 in DNA: TGCGCCAGCAGCCAAGAACAGGGACTAGCGGGAGAATATGAGCAGTTCTTC. This translates into CASSQEQGLAGEYEQFF.

This chain links TRBV12-3 or TRBV12-4 with TRBJ2-3, with 9 bases lining up with TRBD1. V shed 5 bases, J shed 4 bases, and the junction held 4 bases outside the gene matches. The CDR3 runs 14 residues. DNA of the CDR3: TGTGCCAGCAGTGATACAGGGGGCCCAGATACGCAGTATTTT. Encoded protein: CASSDTGGPDTQYF.

A few counts support this clonotype. V gene TRBV20-1 combines with J gene TRBJ2-7; no definite D call. The CDR3 consists of 13 residues. CDR1 and CDR2 from the germline V gene are DFQATT and SNEGSKA (reference sequence). Trimming took 6 bases from V and 2 from J, leaving 14 bases between them. CDR3 protein: CSALIDGTYEQYF. In DNA, the CDR3 is TGCAGTGCGCTCATTGACGGAACCTACGAGCAGTACTTC.

V gene TRBV4-2 combines with J gene TRBJ1-3; D not resolved. Germline values: CDR1 LGHNA, CDR2 YNFKEQ. Trimming shortened V by 1 base and J by 0 bases, and 7 bases separated the two germline ends. The CDR3 spans 15 residues. CDR3 residues: CASSQGVYSGNTIYF. Here the CDR3 DNA reads TGTGCCAGCAGCCAAGGGGTTTACTCTGGAAACACCATATATTTT.

The chain couples TRBV28 to TRBJ2-3; 9 bases are shared with TRBD2. Germline V CDR1 and CDR2: MDHEN, SYDVKM. The CDR3 contains 16 residues. With V trimmed by 6 bases and J by 4 bases, 11 bases remained unmatched. The CDR3 DNA follows: TGTGCCAGCAGAACTCAATTAGCGGGAGTGGCAGATACGCAGTATTTT. This codes for CASRTQLAGVADTQYF.